This T cell receptor beta chain was sequenced for a study of cytomegalovirus exposure and HLA in healthy donors. Trimming took off 0 bases at V and 1 base at J, with 7 bases between the two ends. Germline CDR1 SGDLS, CDR2 YYNGEE. The CDR3 consists of 14 residues. The table lists this clone with a count of one. Its antigen is undetermined. General study points: For most TCR beta V segments, an earlier analysis put the productive rate at about 87% or about 30% of the time. V segments that were indistinguishable, TRBV6-2 and TRBV6-3 among them, were omitted from analysis. Later analysis identified a missense DCLRE1C variant that was linked to TCR beta V- and J-gene trimming. Presence/absence analyses assumed roughly uniform sequencing depth across donors, which may not hold.

The PCR was carried out with 60 Vbeta primers and 13 Jbeta primers. Assay: immunoSEQ multiplex PCR; the TCRdb copy retains only in-frame clones and omits some. The sample has 65,000 to 85,000 clones, about 70% seen once. V is TRBV9 and J is TRBJ1-2, with a tentative D call TRBD1 (5 bases). This clonotype originated in a woman aged 25 to 45 in good health and CMV-seronegative. The sample was PBMCs. CDR3 DNA sequence: TGTGCCAGCAGCGTAGGGGGCAATAACTATGGCTACACCTTC. Protein product: CASSVGGNNYGYTF.